Listed below are T cell receptor beta chains from one sample, sequenced in a study of tumor-infiltrating lymphocytes in localized non-small cell lung cancer. Produced via immunoSEQ multiplex PCR; TCRdb's table is partial and in-frame only. The table lists about 13,000 clones, more than 65% of them singletons, with around 13% in the top ten. Source material: lung tumor tissue. These receptors were collected from a human donor with non-small cell lung cancer. The CDR3 runs from the conserved cysteine through the conserved F or W. The D gene is left open where the match is weak. Clone size is not always given. Where it is, it says once, few, many or a class for expanded clones.

size: NA
V: TRBV5-5
D: NA
J: TRBJ1-1
CDR3: CASSWRDTEAFF
DNA: TGTGCCAGCAGCTGGAGGGACACTGAAGCTTTCTTT

size: NA
V: TRBV5-6
D: NA
J: TRBJ1-2
CDR3: CASSLAQQYGYTF
DNA: TGTGCCAGCAGCTTGGCACAGCAATATGGCTACACCTTC

size: NA
V: TRBV5-4
D: TRBD1
J: TRBJ2-7
CDR3: CASSIGQESLKPYEQYF
DNA: TGTGCCAGCAGCATCGGACAGGAGAGCTTGAAACCCTACGAGCAGTACTTC

size: NA
V: TRBV30
D: TRBD2
J: TRBJ2-7
CDR3: CAWSVLGGRAHEQYF
DNA: TGTGCCTGGAGTGTACTGGGTGGGAGGGCCCACGAGCAGTACTTC

size: NA
V: TRBV7-8
D: TRBD1
J: TRBJ1-5
CDR3: CASSPTTGTQPQHF
DNA: TGTGCCAGCAGCCCGACGACAGGGACCCAGCCCCAGCATTTT

size: NA
V: TRBV9
D: NA
J: TRBJ1-2
CDR3: CASSRTGSLIYGYTF
DNA: TGTGCCAGCAGTCGCACAGGGTCCCTAATATATGGCTACACCTTC

size: once
V: TRBV6-5
D: NA
J: TRBJ2-5
CDR3: CASTPSRGLQKTQYF
DNA: TGTGCCAGCACCCCAAGTAGGGGACTGCAAAAGACCCAGTACTTC

size: NA
V: TRBV2
D: TRBD2
J: TRBJ2-3
CDR3: CASMIRRAGGSTDTQYF
DNA: TGTGCCAGCATGATTCGTCGGGCGGGAGGGAGCACAGATACGCAGTATTTT

size: NA
V: TRBV18
D: TRBD1
J: TRBJ1-1
CDR3: CASSPQGADTEAFF
DNA: TGTGCCAGCTCACCCCAGGGGGCGGACACTGAAGCTTTCTTT

size: few
V: TRBV5-1
D: NA
J: TRBJ2-7
CDR3: CASSLGQTQFYEQYF
DNA: TGCGCCAGCAGCTTGGGGCAGACCCAATTCTACGAGCAGTACTTC

size: NA
V: TRBV6-6
D: NA
J: TRBJ1-1
CDR3: CASTPMPPGRPEAFF
DNA: TGTGCCAGCACGCCTATGCCTCCGGGACGGCCTGAAGCTTTCTTT

size: NA
V: TRBV7-8
D: NA
J: TRBJ2-7
CDR3: CASSPREAQTYEQYF
DNA: TGTGCCAGCAGCCCCCGGGAAGCGCAAACCTACGAGCAGTACTTC

size: NA
V: TRBV9
D: NA
J: TRBJ1-6
CDR3: CASRRGDNSPLHF
DNA: TGTGCCAGCAGGAGGGGGGATAATTCACCCCTCCACTTT

size: NA
V: TRBV7-2
D: NA
J: TRBJ2-2
CDR3: CASSLAYPSTGELFF
DNA: TGTGCCAGCAGCTTAGCCTATCCGAGCACCGGGGAGCTGTTTTTT

size: once
V: TRBV5-4
D: TRBD1
J: TRBJ1-6
CDR3: CASSVVGTGAYNSPLHF
DNA: TGTGCCAGCAGCGTCGTGGGGACAGGGGCCTATAATTCACCCCTCCACTTT

size: medium-sized
V: TRBV25-1
D: NA
J: TRBJ2-7
CDR3: CASSSVSSYEQYF
DNA: TGTGCCAGTAGTAGCGTTAGCTCCTACGAGCAGTACTTC

size: few
V: TRBV6-1
D: NA
J: TRBJ1-1
CDR3: CASSESAGFGTEAFF
DNA: TGTGCCAGCAGTGAATCTGCAGGGTTTGGCACTGAAGCTTTCTTT

size: NA
V: TRBV5-1
D: NA
J: TRBJ2-5
CDR3: CASSLGSAGTQETQYF
DNA: TGCGCCAGCAGCTTGGGTTCGGCAGGGACTCAAGAGACCCAGTACTTC